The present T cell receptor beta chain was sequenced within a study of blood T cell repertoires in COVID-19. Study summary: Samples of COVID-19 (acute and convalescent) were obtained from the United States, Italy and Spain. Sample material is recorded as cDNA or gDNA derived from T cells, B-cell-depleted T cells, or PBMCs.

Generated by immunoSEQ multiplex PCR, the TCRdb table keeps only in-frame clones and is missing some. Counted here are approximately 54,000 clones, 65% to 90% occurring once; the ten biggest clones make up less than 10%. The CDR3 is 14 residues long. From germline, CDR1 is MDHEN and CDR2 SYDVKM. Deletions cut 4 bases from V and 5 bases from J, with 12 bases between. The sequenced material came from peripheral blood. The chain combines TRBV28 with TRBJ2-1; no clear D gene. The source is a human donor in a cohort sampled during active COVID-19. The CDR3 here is CASSSGGGNNEQFF. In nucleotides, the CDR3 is TGTGCCAGCAGTTCCGGTGGCGGAAACAATGAGCAGTTCTTC. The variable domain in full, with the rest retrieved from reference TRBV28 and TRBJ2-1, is DVKVTQSSRYLVKRTGEKVFLECVQDMDHENMFWYRQDPGLGLRLIYFSYDVKMKEKGDIPEGYSVSREKKERFSLILESASTNQTSMYLCASSSGGGNNEQFFGPGTRLTVL.